This T cell receptor (beta chain) was retrieved from a study of blood T cell repertoires in COVID-19. TCRdb keeps only in-frame clones here, not all; method: immunoSEQ multiplex PCR. Of under 140,000 clones in the sample, over 75% were seen once. The V gene's germline CDR1 is SGHTA and CDR2 FQGNSA. This CDR3 spans 14 amino acids. V shed 1 base, J shed 7 bases, and the junction held 3 bases outside the gene matches. The TCR comes from an elderly woman with active or convalescent COVID-19. The chain uses TRBV7-2 and TRBJ1-2, with TRBD1 identical over 10 bases. Input material: peripheral blood. The CDR3 sequence is CASSLVWDRGGYTF. CDR3 in DNA: TGTGCCAGCAGCTTAGTTTGGGACAGGGGTGGCTACACCTTC.